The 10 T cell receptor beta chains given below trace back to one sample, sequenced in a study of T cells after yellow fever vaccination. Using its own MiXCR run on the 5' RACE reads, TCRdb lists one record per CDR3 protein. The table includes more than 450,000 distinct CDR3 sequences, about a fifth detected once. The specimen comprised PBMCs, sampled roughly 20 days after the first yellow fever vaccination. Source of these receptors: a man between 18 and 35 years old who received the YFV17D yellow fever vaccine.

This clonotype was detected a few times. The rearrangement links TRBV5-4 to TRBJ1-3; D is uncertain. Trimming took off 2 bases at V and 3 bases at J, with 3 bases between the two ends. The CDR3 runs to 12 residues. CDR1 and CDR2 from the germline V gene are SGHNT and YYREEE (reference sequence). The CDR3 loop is CASSFRGNTIYF. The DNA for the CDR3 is TGTGCCAGCAGCTTTCGTGGAAACACCATATATTTT. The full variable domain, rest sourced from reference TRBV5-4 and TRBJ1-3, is ETGVTQSPTHLIKTRGQQVTLRCSSQSGHNTVSWYQQALGQGPQFIFQYYREEENGRGNFPPRFSGLQFPNYSSELNVNALELDDSALYLCASSFRGNTIYFGEGSWLTVV.

The CDR3 DNA follows: TGTGCCAGCAGCCTTAGGACAGGGAAGGGGACCCAGTACTTC. It yields the protein CASSLRTGKGTQYF. The gene calls are TRBV7-9 and TRBJ2-5; 8 bases are shared with TRBD1. The CDR3 runs to 14 residues. CDR1 and CDR2 from the germline V gene are SEHNR and FQNEAQ (reference sequence). V gave up 5 bases and J gave up 7 bases; unmatched junction bases: 9.

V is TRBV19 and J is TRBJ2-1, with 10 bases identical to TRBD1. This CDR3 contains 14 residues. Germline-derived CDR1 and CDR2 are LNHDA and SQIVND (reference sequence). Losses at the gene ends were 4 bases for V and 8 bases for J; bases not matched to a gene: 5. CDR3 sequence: CASSRGQGWDEQFF. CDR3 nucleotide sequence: TGTGCCAGTAGTAGGGGACAGGGGTGGGATGAGCAGTTCTTC.

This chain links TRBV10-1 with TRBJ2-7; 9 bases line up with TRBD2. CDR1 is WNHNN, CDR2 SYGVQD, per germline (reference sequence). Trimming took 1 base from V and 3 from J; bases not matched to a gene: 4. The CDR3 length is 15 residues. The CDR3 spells CASSEYASGDYEQYF. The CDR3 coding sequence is TGCGCCAGCAGTGAGTACGCTAGCGGGGACTACGAGCAGTACTTC.

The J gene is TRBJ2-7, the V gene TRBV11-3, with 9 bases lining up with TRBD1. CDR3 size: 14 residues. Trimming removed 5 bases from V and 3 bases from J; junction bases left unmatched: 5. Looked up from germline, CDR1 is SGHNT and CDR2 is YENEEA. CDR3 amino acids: CASSTGQGFYEQYF. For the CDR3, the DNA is TGTGCCAGCAGCACGGGACAGGGATTCTACGAGCAGTACTTC. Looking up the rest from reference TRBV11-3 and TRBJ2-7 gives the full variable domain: EAGVVQSPRYKIIEKKQPVAFWCNPISGHNTLYWYLQNLGQGPELLIRYENEEAVDDSQLPKDRFSAERLKGVDSTLKIQPAELGDSAVYLCASSTGQGFYEQYFGPGTRLTVT.

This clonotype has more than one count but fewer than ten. The CDR3 protein is CASSHSGTGVSPLHF. The CDR3 DNA reads as TGTGCCAGCAGCCATTCCGGGACAGGAGTGTCACCCCTCCACTTT. V gene TRBV7-2 combines with J gene TRBJ1-6, with 8 bases aligning to TRBD1. J was trimmed by 10 bases and V by 5 bases; bases with no gene match: 10. Germline CDR1 is SGHTA and CDR2 is FQGNSA. The CDR3 has 15 amino acids.

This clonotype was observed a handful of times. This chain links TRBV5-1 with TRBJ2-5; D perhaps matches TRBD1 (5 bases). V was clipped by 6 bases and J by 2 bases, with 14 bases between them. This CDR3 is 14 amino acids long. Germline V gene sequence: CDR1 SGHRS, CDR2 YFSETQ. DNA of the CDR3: TGCGCCAGCAACCCAGACAGCCCTCAAGAGACCCAGTACTTC. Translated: CASNPDSPQETQYF.

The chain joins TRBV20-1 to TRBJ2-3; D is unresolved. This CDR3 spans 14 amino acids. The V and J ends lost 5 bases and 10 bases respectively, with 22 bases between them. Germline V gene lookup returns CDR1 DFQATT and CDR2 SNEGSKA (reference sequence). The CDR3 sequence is CSAPARGDTSAQYF. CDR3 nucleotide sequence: TGCAGTGCTCCCGCGCGTGGCGACACTTCCGCGCAGTATTTT.

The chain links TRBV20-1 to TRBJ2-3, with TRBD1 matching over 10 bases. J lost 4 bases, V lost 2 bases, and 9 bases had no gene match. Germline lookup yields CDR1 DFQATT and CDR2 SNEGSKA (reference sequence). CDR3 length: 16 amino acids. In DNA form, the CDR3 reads TGCAGTGCTAGAATAGCTGGGACAGGGGTGGCAGATACGCAGTATTTT. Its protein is CSARIAGTGVADTQYF.

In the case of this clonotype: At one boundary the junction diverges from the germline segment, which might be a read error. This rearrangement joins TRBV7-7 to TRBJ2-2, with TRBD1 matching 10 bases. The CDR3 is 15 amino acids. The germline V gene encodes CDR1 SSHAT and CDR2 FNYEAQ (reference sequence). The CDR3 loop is CASTSGTGVPGELFF. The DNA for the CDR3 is TGTGCTAGCACCTCCGGGACAGGGGTTCCCGGGGAGCTGTTTTTT.